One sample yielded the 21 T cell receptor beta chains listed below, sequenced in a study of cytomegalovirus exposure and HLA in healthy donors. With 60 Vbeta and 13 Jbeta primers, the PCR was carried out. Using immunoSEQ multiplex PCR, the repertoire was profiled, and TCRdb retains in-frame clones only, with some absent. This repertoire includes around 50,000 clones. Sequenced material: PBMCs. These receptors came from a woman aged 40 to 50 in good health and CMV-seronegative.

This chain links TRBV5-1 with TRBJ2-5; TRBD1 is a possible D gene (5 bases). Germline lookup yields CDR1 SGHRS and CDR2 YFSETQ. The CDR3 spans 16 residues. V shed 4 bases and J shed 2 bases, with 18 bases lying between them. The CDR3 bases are TGCGCCAGCAGCACCCAGGGCGGTCCCGTTCAAGAGACCCAGTACTTC. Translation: CASSTQGGPVQETQYF.

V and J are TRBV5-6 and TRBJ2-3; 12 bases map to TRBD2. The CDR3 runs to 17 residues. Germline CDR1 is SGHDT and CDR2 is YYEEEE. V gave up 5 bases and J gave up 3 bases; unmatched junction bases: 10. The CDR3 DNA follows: TGTGCCAGCAGACAACTAGCGGGAGGTAGAGCGACAGATACGCAGTATTTT. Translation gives CASRQLAGGRATDTQYF.

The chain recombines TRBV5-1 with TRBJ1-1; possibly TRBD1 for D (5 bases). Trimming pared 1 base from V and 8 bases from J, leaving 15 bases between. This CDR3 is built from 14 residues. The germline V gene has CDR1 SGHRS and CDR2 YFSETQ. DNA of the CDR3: TGCGCCAGCAGCTTGATTCGCGGGACCGGAGAAGCTTTCTTT. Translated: CASSLIRGTGEAFF.

The CDR3 loop is CASSPEGAVYEQYF. CDR3 bases: TGTGCCAGCAGCCCGGAGGGGGCGGTCTACGAGCAGTACTTC. This chain links TRBV5-5 with TRBJ2-5; D perhaps matches TRBD1 (7 bases). With the DNA end fitting TRBJ2-7 better, the J assignment may be wrong. Germline V gene lookup returns CDR1 SGHKS and CDR2 YYEKEE (reference sequence). The CDR3 spans 14 residues.

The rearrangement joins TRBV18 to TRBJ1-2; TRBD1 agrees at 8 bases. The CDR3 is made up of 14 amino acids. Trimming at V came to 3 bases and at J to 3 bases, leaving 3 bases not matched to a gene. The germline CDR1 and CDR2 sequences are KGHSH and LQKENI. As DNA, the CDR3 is TGTGCCAGCTCACCGCAGGGGGCGGACTATGGCTACACCTTC. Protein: CASSPQGADYGYTF.

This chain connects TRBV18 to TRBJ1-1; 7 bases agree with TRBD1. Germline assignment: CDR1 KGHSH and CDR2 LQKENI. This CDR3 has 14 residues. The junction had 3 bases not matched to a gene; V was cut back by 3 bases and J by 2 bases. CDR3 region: CASSPDRDNTEAFF. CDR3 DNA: TGTGCCAGCTCACCCGACAGGGATAACACTGAAGCTTTCTTT.

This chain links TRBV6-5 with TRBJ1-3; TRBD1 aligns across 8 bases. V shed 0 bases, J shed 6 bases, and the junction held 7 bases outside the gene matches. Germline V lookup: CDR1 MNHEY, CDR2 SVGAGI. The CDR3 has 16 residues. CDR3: CASSYSRQGAVNTIYF. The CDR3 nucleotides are TGTGCCAGCAGTTACTCGAGGCAGGGGGCTGTAAACACCATATATTTT.

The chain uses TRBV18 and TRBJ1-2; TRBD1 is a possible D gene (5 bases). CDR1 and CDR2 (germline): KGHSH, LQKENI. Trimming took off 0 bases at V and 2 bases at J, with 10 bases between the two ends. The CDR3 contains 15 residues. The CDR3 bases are TGTGCCAGCTCACCACCGCTTCGGGGGAACTATGGCTACACCTTC. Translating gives CASSPPLRGNYGYTF.

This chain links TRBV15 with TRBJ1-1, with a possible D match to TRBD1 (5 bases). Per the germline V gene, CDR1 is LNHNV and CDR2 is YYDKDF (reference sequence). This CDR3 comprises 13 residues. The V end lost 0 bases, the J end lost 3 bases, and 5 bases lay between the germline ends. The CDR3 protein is CATSREGDTEAFF. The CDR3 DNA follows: TGTGCCACCAGCAGAGAAGGGGACACTGAAGCTTTCTTT.

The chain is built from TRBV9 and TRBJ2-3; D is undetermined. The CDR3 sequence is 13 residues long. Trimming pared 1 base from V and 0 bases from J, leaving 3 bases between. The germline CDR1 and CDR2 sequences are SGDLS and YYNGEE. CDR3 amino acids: CASSVTSTDTQYF. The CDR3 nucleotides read TGTGCCAGCAGCGTAACTAGCACAGATACGCAGTATTTT.

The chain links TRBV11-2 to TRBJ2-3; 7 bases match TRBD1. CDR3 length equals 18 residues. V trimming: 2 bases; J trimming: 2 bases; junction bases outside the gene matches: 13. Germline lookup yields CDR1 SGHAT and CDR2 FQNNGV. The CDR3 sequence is CASSLRVGAGGYTDTQYF. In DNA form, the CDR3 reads TGTGCCAGCAGCTTACGGGTAGGGGCAGGGGGATACACAGATACGCAGTATTTT.

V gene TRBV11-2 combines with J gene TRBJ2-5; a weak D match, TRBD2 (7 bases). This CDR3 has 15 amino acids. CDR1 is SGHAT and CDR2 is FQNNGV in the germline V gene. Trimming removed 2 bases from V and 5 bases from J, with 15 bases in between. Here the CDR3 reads CASSLRPGGEETQYF. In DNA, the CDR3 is TGTGCCAGCAGCTTACGTCCGGGGGGCGAGGAGACCCAGTACTTC.

Written as DNA, the CDR3 is TGTGCCAGCAGCCCGGGGTCCGATAAGGGCTACGAGCAGTACTTC. It is translated as CASSPGSDKGYEQYF. The V gene is TRBV7-9, the J gene TRBJ2-7; possible D gene TRBD2, 5 bases. Per germline, CDR1 SEHNR and CDR2 FQNEAQ (reference sequence). The CDR3 is 15 residues long. Deletions cut 5 bases from V and 3 bases from J, with 17 bases between.

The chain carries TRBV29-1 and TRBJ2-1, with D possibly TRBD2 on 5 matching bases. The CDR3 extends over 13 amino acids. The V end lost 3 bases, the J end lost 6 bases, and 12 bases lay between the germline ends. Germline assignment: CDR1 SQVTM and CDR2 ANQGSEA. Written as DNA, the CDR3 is TGCAGCGTTGATCGGGATCGACGCAATGAGCAGTTCTTC. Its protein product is CSVDRDRRNEQFF.

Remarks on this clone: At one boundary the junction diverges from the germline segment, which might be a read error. The CDR3 reads CASIRTGSSHEQYF. The CDR3 coding sequence is TGTGCCAGCATTCGGACAGGTTCCTCCCACGAGCAGTACTTC. The chain has TRBV6-1 and TRBJ2-7, with 7 bases fitting TRBD1. This CDR3 comprises 14 residues. In germline, CDR1 is MNHNS, CDR2 SASEGT.

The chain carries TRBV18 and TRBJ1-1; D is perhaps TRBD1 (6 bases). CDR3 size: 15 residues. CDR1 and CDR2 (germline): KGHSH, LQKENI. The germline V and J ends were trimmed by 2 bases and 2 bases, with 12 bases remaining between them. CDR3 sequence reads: CASSPSTGTNTEAFF. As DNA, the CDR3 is TGTGCCAGCTCACCAAGCACGGGGACAAACACTGAAGCTTTCTTT.

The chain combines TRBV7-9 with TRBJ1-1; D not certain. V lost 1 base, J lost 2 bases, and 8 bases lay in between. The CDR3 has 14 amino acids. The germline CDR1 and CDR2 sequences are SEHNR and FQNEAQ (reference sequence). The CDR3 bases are TGTGCCAGCAGCTTAGATACGGTAAACACTGAAGCTTTCTTT. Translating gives CASSLDTVNTEAFF.

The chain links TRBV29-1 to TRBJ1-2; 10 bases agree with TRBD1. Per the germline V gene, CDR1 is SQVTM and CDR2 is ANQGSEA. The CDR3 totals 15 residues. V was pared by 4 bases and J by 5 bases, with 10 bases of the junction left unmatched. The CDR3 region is CSVGGSGTGVYGYTF. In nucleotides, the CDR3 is TGCAGCGTTGGGGGGTCTGGGACAGGGGTATATGGCTACACCTTC.

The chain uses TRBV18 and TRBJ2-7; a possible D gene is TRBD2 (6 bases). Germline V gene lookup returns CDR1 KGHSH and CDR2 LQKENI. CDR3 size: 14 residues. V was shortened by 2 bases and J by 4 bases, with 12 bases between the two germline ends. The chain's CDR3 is CASSPTSPVYEQYF. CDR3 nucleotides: TGTGCCAGCTCACCAACTAGCCCCGTTTACGAGCAGTACTTC.

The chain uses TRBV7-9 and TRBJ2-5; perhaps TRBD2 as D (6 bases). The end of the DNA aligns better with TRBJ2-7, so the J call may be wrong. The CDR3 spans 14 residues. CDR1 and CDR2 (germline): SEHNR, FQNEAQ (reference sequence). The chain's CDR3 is CASSARLDSYEQYF. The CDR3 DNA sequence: TGTGCCAGCAGCGCACGACTAGACTCCTACGAGCAGTACTTC.

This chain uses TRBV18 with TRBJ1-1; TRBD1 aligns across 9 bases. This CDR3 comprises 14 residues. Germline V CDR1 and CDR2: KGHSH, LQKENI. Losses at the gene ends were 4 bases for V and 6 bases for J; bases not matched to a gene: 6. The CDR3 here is CASSRDRDAAEAFF. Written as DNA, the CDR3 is TGTGCCAGCTCACGGGACAGGGACGCTGCTGAAGCTTTCTTT.